This T cell receptor (beta chain) was identified in a study of blood T cell repertoires in COVID-19. Germline V gene sequence: CDR1 LNHDA, CDR2 SQIVND (reference sequence). The CDR3 sequence is 14 residues long. V dropped 7 bases and J dropped 0 bases, with 12 bases sitting between them. TCRdb's copy holds only in-frame clones and misses some; the assay was immunoSEQ multiplex PCR. This table holds 270,000 or so clones, roughly 84% found once. The sequenced sample was peripheral blood. This sequence joins TRBV19 and TRBJ1-1; D perhaps matches TRBD1 (6 bases). The TCR was taken from a woman aged 18-29 years with acute or convalescent COVID-19. The CDR3: CASMRGPMNTEAFF. The CDR3 nucleotides are TGTGCCAGTATGCGGGGGCCCATGAACACTGAAGCTTTCTTT.